This T cell receptor beta chain came from a study of STAT5B mutations in CD4+ large granular lymphocyte leukemia. Study observations and caveats: Patient CD4-sorted repertoires looked more clonal than healthy CD4+ repertoires, even without putative leukemic clones. TRBV06-family usage was enriched in top patient clones (8/27) versus controls (2/35). Main leukemic clonotypes were patient-specific, but more than 20% appeared at low frequency elsewhere.

This clone came up a few times. Its antigen is not identified. Assay used: immunoSEQ multiplex PCR; TCRdb lists only in-frame clones, some missing. The table includes around 30,000 clones, approximately 75% detected once. Trimming cost V 7 bases and J 7 bases, with 13 bases left between them. The CDR3 totals 13 residues. Germline CDR1 reads SNHLY; CDR2 reads FYNNEI. V gene TRBV2 combines with J gene TRBJ2-2, with a tentative D call TRBD1 (5 bases). What was sequenced was CD4+ T cells from blood buffy coats. This sequence was found in a human donor in good health. This CDR3 is CASTNQGFGELFF. The CDR3 nucleotides read TGTGCCAGCACTAATCAGGGATTCGGGGAGCTGTTTTTT.